A selection of T cell receptor beta chains follows, all from one sample in a study of brain T cells in children with intractable seizures. Measured with immunoSEQ multiplex PCR; TCRdb has only the in-frame clones, and not every one. The profile shows hundreds of thousands of clones, about 93% of them singletons. The sequencing here drew on peripheral blood, taken 4 to 5 months after surgery. All receptors derive from a boy in the first two years of life with tuberous sclerosis and intractable seizures. Both conserved end residues are part of each CDR3. Fields, in order: clone size, J gene, D gene, V gene, CDR3 protein, CDR3 DNA. D genes are given only for firm matches. Only some rows state a clone size, as once, few, many or a class for expanded clones.

>once|TRBJ2-7|NA|TRBV4-1
CASSQEMRTTYEQYF
TGCGCCAGCAGCCAAGAGATGAGGACTACCTACGAGCAGTACTTC
>NA|TRBJ2-7|NA|TRBV9
CASSPQLSYEQYF
TGTGCCAGCAGCCCTCAGCTGAGCTACGAGCAGTACTTC
>few|TRBJ1-6|TRBD1|TRBV2
CASAGGPYSPLHF
TGTGCCAGCGCAGGGGGACCTTATTCACCCCTCCACTTT
>NA|TRBJ2-7|TRBD2|TRBV20-1
CSAIAGYEQYF
TGCAGTGCAATAGCGGGCTACGAGCAGTACTTC
>NA|TRBJ1-1|NA|TRBV6-5
CASKQMNTEAFF
TGTGCCAGCAAACAGATGAACACTGAAGCTTTCTTT
>NA|TRBJ1-4|NA|TRBV7-9
CASSLDRLGGWGEKLFF
TGTGCCAGCAGCTTAGACCGCTTGGGGGGCTGGGGTGAAAAACTGTTTTTT
>once|TRBJ1-1|NA|TRBV7-9
CASSTRGRGNTEAFF
TGTGCCAGCAGCACGAGGGGCCGGGGGAACACTGAAGCTTTCTTT
>NA|TRBJ2-7|TRBD1|TRBV30
CAWGQGIYEQYF
TGTGCCTGGGGACAGGGGATTTACGAGCAGTACTTC
>once|TRBJ2-7|TRBD2|TRBV4-1
CASSQDSGGAEQYF
TGCGCCAGCAGCCAAGATAGCGGGGGGGCCGAGCAGTACTTC
>NA|TRBJ2-3|TRBD2|TRBV10-3
CAISESLGLAGPSTDTQYF
TGTGCCATCAGTGAGTCTCTAGGACTAGCGGGACCAAGCACAGATACGCAGTATTTT
>NA|TRBJ2-1|NA|TRBV21-1
CASSTGQEGQNEQFF
TGTGCCAGCAGCACAGGGCAAGAGGGACAAAATGAGCAGTTCTTC
>NA|TRBJ1-6|NA|TRBV5-4
CASSFHRAGGERSYNSPLHF
TGTGCCAGCAGCTTCCACAGGGCGGGGGGCGAACGCTCCTATAATTCACCCCTCCACTTT
>NA|TRBJ1-1|NA|TRBV7-9
CASSSDITTEAFF
TGTGCCAGCAGCTCGGACATAACCACTGAAGCTTTCTTT
>NA|TRBJ2-7|NA|TRBV24-1
CAEVTDPYEQYF
TGCGCCGAGGTAACAGACCCCTACGAGCAGTACTTC
>NA|TRBJ1-2|NA|TRBV6-6
CASSWEGYTF
TGTGCCAGCAGTTGGGAGGGCTACACCTTC
>NA|TRBJ1-3|TRBD1|TRBV10-3
CAISESAGGSGNTIYF
TGTGCCATCAGTGAGTCGGCAGGGGGCTCTGGAAACACCATATATTTT
>NA|TRBJ1-1|TRBD1|TRBV7-9
CASSRGTGDTEAFF
TGTGCCAGCAGCCGCGGGACAGGGGACACTGAAGCTTTCTTT
>NA|TRBJ1-6|NA|TRBV4-1
CASSQVGVSPLHF
TGCGCCAGCAGCCAAGTAGGGGTTTCACCCCTCCACTTT
>NA|TRBJ1-5|TRBD1|TRBV6-6
CASSPGTGYQPQHF
TGTGCCAGCAGTCCCGGGACAGGGTATCAGCCCCAGCATTTT
>NA|TRBJ1-4|NA|TRBV7-9
CASSLETGSKEKLFF
TGTGCCAGCAGCTTGGAAACAGGGTCAAAGGAAAAACTGTTTTTT
>NA|TRBJ1-5|TRBD1|TRBV5-1
CASRTGDNQPQHF
TGCGCCAGCAGGACAGGGGACAATCAGCCCCAGCATTTT
>NA|TRBJ1-1|NA|TRBV18
CASSPPSWGSTEAFF
TGTGCCAGCTCACCTCCCTCGTGGGGAAGCACTGAAGCTTTCTTT
>NA|TRBJ1-6|NA|TRBV19
CASRLSSYNSPLHF
TGTGCCAGTAGATTGAGCTCCTATAATTCACCCCTCCACTTT
>once|TRBJ2-1|TRBD1|TRBV19
CASSTQGQAYNEQFF
TGTGCCAGTAGTACCCAGGGACAGGCTTACAATGAGCAGTTCTTC
>NA|TRBJ2-3|TRBD1|TRBV6-5
CASSSGTGGARDTQYF
TGTGCCAGCAGTTCTGGGACAGGGGGAGCGAGAGATACGCAGTATTTT
>once|TRBJ2-1|NA|TRBV5-6
CASSLGDNEQFF
TGTGCCAGCAGCTTGGGCGACAATGAGCAGTTCTTC
>NA|TRBJ2-7|TRBD2|TRBV9
CASSVGVTSGKNLEQYF
TGTGCCAGCAGCGTAGGGGTAACTAGCGGGAAGAATCTCGAGCAGTACTTC
>once|TRBJ1-2|NA|TRBV6-6
CASGAGTLAKGYGYTF
TGTGCCAGCGGGGCGGGGACATTAGCAAAAGGGTATGGCTACACCTTC
>once|TRBJ2-2|TRBD2|TRBV5-1
CASSSGRANTGELFF
TGCGCCAGCAGTAGCGGGAGGGCGAACACCGGGGAGCTGTTTTTT
>NA|TRBJ2-7|TRBD1|TRBV30
CAWGPGQGALLGEQYF
TGTGCCTGGGGGCCGGGACAGGGGGCCCTTTTGGGCGAGCAGTACTTC
>few|TRBJ2-2|NA|TRBV7-9
CASSLRDIFTGELFF
TGTGCCAGCAGCCTCCGGGACATATTCACCGGGGAGCTGTTTTTT
>NA|TRBJ2-5|NA|TRBV19
CASSIGGQETQYF
TGTGCCAGTAGTATCGGTGGACAAGAGACCCAGTACTTC
>NA|TRBJ2-5|NA|TRBV7-3
CASSLTSGTQYF
TGTGCCAGCAGCTTAACCTCTGGGACCCAGTACTTC
>NA|TRBJ1-5|TRBD1|TRBV30
CAWSLGQGADQPQHF
TGTGCCTGGAGTCTCGGACAGGGGGCCGATCAGCCCCAGCATTTT
>NA|TRBJ2-7|NA|TRBV7-9
CASSLLGGPSYEQYF
TGTGCCAGCAGCTTACTCGGGGGGCCCTCCTACGAGCAGTACTTC
>NA|TRBJ1-5|NA|TRBV13
CASSGTRQRREDQPQHF
TGTGCCAGCAGCGGAACCCGTCAGAGGCGGGAGGATCAGCCCCAGCATTTT
>NA|TRBJ1-3|NA|TRBV19
CASSIEVSGNTIYF
TGTGCCAGTAGTATCGAAGTCTCTGGAAACACCATATATTTT
>few|TRBJ1-1|NA|TRBV11-2
CASSWRGSNTEAFF
TGTGCCAGCAGCTGGAGGGGCTCCAACACTGAAGCTTTCTTT
>few|TRBJ1-2|TRBD1|TRBV13
CASSLSGQRSYGYTF
TGTGCCAGCAGCCTATCGGGACAGCGTTCATATGGCTACACCTTC
>NA|TRBJ1-1|NA|TRBV19
CASSIQNTEAFF
TGTGCCAGTAGTATACAGAACACTGAAGCTTTCTTT
>NA|TRBJ2-5|TRBD2|TRBV9
CASSVGLAGGWETQYF
TGTGCCAGCAGCGTAGGTCTAGCGGGGGGCTGGGAGACCCAGTACTTC
>NA|TRBJ2-3|NA|TRBV7-6
CASSFGADTQYF
TGTGCCAGCAGCTTCGGCGCAGATACGCAGTATTTT
>NA|TRBJ2-2|NA|TRBV5-1
CASSLNTKPGEVGKINTGELFF
TGCGCCAGCAGCTTGAATACCAAACCAGGAGAGGTTGGTAAGATAAACACCGGGGAGCTGTTTTTT
>NA|TRBJ1-3|NA|TRBV5-4
CASSLGGVRANSGNTIYF
TGTGCCAGCAGCTTGGGGGGGGTGAGAGCCAACTCTGGAAACACCATATATTTT
>NA|TRBJ2-4|NA|TRBV23-1
CASSQESGPPFSIQYF
TGCGCCAGCAGTCAAGAATCAGGGCCTCCATTTAGCATTCAGTACTTC
>NA|TRBJ1-2|NA|TRBV15
CATSRDKGILYGYTF
TGTGCCACCAGCAGAGATAAGGGTATACTCTATGGCTACACCTTC
>NA|TRBJ2-1|NA|TRBV15
CATSRVEDYSYNEQFF
TGTGCCACCAGCAGAGTGGAGGATTACTCCTACAATGAGCAGTTCTTC
>NA|TRBJ1-2|NA|TRBV29-1
CSVSSGSYGYTF
TGCAGCGTTTCATCAGGGAGCTATGGCTACACCTTC
>NA|TRBJ2-7|TRBD2|TRBV18
CASSLIAGGFGLTYEQYF
TGTGCCAGCTCCCTGATAGCGGGAGGGTTTGGGCTTACCTACGAGCAGTACTTC
>NA|TRBJ2-3|NA|TRBV3-1/TRBV3-2
CASSQHLGEHDTQYF
TGTGCCAGCAGCCAGCACCTTGGGGAGCACGATACGCAGTATTTT
>NA|TRBJ2-1|NA|TRBV20-1
CSGEMYNEQFF
TGCAGTGGAGAGATGTACAATGAGCAGTTCTTC
>NA|TRBJ2-2|TRBD2|TRBV5-1
CASSPEGLASTTGELFF
TGCGCCAGCAGCCCCGAAGGACTAGCTTCAACCACCGGGGAGCTGTTTTTT
>NA|TRBJ2-3|NA|TRBV18
CASSYPGTDTQYF
TGTGCCAGCTCCTACCCCGGCACAGATACGCAGTATTTT